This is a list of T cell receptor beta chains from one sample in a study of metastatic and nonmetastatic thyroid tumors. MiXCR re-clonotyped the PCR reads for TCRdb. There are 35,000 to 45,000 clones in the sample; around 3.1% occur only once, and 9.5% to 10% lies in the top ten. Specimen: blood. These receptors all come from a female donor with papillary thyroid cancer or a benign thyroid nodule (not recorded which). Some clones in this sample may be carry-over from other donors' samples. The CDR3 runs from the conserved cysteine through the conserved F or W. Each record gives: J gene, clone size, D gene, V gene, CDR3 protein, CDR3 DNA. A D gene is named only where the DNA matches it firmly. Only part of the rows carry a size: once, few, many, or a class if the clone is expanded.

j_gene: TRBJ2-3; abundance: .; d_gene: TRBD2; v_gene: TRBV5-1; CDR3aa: CASRTGLAAVSTDTQYF; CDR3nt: TGCGCCAGCAGGACGGGACTAGCGGCTGTTAGCACAGATACGCAGTATTTT
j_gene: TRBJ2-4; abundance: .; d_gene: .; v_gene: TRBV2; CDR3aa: CASSRSQGGNIQYF; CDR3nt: TGTGCCAGCAGCCGATCCCAGGGGGGAAACATTCAGTACTTC
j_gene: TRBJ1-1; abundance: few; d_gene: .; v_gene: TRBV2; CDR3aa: CASSPRVRVTEAFF; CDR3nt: TGTGCCAGCAGCCCCAGGGTAAGGGTCACTGAAGCTTTCTTT
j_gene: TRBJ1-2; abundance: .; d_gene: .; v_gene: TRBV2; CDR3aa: CASRDPSYGYTF; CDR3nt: TGTGCCAGCAGGGACCCCTCCTATGGCTACACCTTC
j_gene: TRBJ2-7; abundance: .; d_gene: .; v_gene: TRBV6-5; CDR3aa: CASSYSGEQYF; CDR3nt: TGTGCCAGCAGTTACTCGGGCGAGCAGTACTTC
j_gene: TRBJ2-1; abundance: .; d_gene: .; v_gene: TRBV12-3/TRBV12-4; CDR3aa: CASSLAGANEQFF; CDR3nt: TGTGCCAGCAGTTTAGCGGGAGCCAATGAGCAGTTCTTC
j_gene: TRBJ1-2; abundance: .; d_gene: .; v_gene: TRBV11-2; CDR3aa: CASSHYPSNYGYTF; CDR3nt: TGTGCCAGCAGCCACTACCCGTCTAACTATGGCTACACCTTC
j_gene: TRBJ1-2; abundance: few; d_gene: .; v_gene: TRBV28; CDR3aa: CASSFIPPTRANYGYTF; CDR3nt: TGTGCCAGCAGTTTCATTCCCCCGACACGGGCTAACTATGGCTACACCTTC
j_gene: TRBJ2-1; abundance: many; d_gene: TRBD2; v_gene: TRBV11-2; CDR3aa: CASRFGTYGTSGIRGNEQFF; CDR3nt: TGTGCCAGCAGGTTTGGGACATATGGGACTAGCGGGATCCGGGGCAATGAGCAGTTCTTC
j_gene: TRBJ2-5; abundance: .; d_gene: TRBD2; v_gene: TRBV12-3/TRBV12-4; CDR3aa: CASRTGSSTNDLAGTQYF; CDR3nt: TGTGCCAGCAGGACAGGTAGCAGCACCAATGACCTAGCGGGGACCCAGTACTTC
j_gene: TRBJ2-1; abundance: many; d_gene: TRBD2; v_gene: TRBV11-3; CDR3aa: CASSFGLGLAGNNEQFF; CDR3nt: TGTGCCAGCAGCTTTGGGCTGGGACTAGCGGGGAACAATGAGCAGTTCTTC
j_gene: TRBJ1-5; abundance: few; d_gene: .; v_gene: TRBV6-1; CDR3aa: CASSEGPSGVQPQHF; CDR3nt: TGTGCCAGCAGTGAAGGCCCCTCAGGGGTTCAGCCCCAGCATTTT
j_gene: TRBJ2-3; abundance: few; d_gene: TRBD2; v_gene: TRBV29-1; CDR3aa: CSASGSYWGLAGSHVGMDTQYF; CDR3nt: TGCAGCGCCTCAGGCTCTTACTGGGGTCTAGCGGGCTCGCATGTGGGCATGGATACGCAGTATTTT
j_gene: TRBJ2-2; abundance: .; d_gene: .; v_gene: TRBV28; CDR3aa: CASGLAGRSGELFF; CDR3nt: TGTGCCAGCGGGCTTGCAGGGCGGAGCGGGGAGCTGTTTTTT
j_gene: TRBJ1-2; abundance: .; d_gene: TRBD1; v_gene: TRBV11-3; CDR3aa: CASSLGPGQTNYGYTF; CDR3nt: TGTGCCAGCAGCTTAGGCCCGGGACAGACAAACTATGGCTACACCTTC
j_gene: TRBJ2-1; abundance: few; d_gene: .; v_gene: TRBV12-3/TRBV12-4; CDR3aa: CASSLVAGIYNEQFF; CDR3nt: TGTGCCAGCAGTTTAGTTGCGGGGATCTACAATGAGCAGTTCTTC
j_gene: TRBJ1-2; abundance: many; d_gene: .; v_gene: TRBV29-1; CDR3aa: CSVEQGTRGGYTF; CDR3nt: TGCAGCGTTGAACAGGGGACTCGGGGTGGCTACACCTTC
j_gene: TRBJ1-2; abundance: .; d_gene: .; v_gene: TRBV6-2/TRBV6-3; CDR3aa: CASGDDSVYGYTF; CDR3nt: TGTGCCAGCGGCGACGACAGCGTCTATGGCTACACCTTC
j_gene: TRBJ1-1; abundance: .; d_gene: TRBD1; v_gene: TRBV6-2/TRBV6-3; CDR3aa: CASSYSIDRGSTDTEAFF; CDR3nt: TGTGCCAGCAGTTACTCGATCGACAGGGGTTCTACGGACACTGAAGCTTTCTTT
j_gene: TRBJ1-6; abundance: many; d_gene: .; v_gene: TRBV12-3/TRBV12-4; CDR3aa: CASSPRGSDSPLHF; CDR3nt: TGTGCCAGCAGTCCCAGGGGTAGTGATTCACCCCTCCACTTT
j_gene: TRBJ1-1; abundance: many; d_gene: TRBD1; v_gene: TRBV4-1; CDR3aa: CASSQALDMGQINTEAFF; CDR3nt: TGCGCCAGCAGCCAAGCACTAGACATGGGACAGATAAACACTGAAGCTTTCTTT
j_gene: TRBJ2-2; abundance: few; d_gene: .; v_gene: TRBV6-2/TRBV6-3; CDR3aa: CATTPSGMDTGELFF; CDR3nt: TGTGCCACCACACCTTCAGGGATGGACACCGGGGAGCTGTTTTTT
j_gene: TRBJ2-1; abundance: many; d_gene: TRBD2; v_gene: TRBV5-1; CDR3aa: CASSLAPSGGNEQFF; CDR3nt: TGCGCCAGCAGCTTGGCTCCATCGGGAGGCAATGAGCAGTTCTTC
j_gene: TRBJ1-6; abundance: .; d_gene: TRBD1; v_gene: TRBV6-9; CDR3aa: CASSYRQGDDSPLHF; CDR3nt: TGTGCCAGCAGTTACAGACAGGGGGACGATTCACCCCTCCACTTT
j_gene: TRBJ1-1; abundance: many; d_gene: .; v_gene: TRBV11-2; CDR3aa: CASSLIGNTEAFF; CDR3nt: TGTGCCAGCAGCTTAATAGGAAACACTGAAGCTTTCTTT
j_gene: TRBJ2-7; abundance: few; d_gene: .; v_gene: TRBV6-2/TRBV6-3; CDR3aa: CASSDGVEQYF; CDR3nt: TGTGCCAGCAGTGACGGGGTCGAGCAGTACTTC
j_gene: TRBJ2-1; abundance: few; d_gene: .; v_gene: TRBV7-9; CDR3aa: CASIRSETTYSEQFF; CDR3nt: TGTGCCAGCATCCGGTCAGAAACAACCTACAGTGAGCAGTTCTTC
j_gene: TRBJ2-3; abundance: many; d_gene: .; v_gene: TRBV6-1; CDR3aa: CASSGDPASTDTQYF; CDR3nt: TGTGCCAGCAGTGGGGACCCGGCTAGCACAGATACGCAGTATTTT
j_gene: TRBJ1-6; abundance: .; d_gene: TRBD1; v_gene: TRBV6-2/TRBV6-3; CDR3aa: CASSYSNPRQDRGSPLHF; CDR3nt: TGTGCCAGCAGTTACTCCAACCCCAGACAGGACAGGGGTTCACCCCTCCACTTT
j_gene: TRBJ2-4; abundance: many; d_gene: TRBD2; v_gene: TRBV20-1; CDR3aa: CSASKASGSPLAKNIQYF; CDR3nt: TGCAGTGCTAGTAAGGCTAGCGGGAGCCCGTTAGCCAAAAACATTCAGTACTTC
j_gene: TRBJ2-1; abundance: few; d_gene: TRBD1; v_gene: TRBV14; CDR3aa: CASRPGTGTGEQFF; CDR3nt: TGTGCCAGCAGACCCGGGACAGGGACCGGGGAGCAGTTCTTC
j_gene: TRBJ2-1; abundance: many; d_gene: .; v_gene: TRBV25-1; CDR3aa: CASSEYGDGTYNEQFF; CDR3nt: TGTGCCAGCAGTGAATATGGGGACGGGACCTACAATGAGCAGTTCTTC
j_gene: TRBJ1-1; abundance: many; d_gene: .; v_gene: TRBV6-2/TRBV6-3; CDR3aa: CASSFTENTEAFF; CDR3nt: TGTGCCAGCAGTTTTACAGAGAACACTGAAGCTTTCTTT
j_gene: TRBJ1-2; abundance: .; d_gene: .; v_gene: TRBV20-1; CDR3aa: CSARPGRGDGYTF; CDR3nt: TGCAGTGCTAGACCGGGAAGGGGGGATGGCTACACCTTC
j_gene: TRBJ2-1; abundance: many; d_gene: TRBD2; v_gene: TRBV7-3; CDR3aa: CASSPSGRSYNEQFF; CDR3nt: TGTGCCAGCAGCCCTAGCGGGAGGTCCTACAATGAGCAGTTCTTC
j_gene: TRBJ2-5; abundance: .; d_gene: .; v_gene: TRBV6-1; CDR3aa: CASSEPGTGMRETQYF; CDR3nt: TGTGCCAGCAGTGAACCCGGGACGGGGATGCGGGAGACCCAGTACTTC
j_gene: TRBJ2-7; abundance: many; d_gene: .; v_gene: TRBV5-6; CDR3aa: CASSFAQGSEQYF; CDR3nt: TGTGCCAGCAGCTTCGCCCAGGGAAGCGAGCAGTACTTC
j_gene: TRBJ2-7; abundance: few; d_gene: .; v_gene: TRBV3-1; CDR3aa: CASSLLGRAYEQYF; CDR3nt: TGTGCGAGCAGCCTGCTAGGGCGGGCCTACGAGCAGTACTTC
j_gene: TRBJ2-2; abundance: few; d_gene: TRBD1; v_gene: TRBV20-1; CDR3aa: CSATDRESNTGELFF; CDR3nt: TGCAGTGCCACCGACAGGGAGTCGAACACCGGGGAGCTGTTTTTT
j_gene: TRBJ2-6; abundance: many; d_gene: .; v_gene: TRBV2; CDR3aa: CASMPLGAAGANVLTF; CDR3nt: TGTGCCAGCATGCCTTTGGGGGCCGCTGGGGCCAACGTCCTGACTTTC
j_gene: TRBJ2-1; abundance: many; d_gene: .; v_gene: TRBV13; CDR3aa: CASSPLKNSEQFF; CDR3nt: TGTGCCAGCAGCCCCCTTAAGAACAGTGAGCAGTTCTTC
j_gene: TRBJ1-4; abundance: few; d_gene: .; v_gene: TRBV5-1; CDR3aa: CASSLTSWQDNEKLFF; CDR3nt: TGCGCCAGCAGCTTAACATCTTGGCAGGATAATGAAAAACTGTTTTTT
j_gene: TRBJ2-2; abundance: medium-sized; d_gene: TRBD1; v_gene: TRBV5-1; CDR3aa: CASSKGQAVGRAPGELFF; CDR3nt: TGCGCCAGCAGCAAAGGACAGGCTGTTGGCCGTGCCCCCGGGGAGCTGTTTTTT
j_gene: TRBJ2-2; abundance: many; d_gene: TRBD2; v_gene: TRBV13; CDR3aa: CASSAGLALSGELFF; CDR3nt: TGTGCCAGCAGCGCGGGACTAGCGTTGTCCGGGGAGCTGTTTTTT
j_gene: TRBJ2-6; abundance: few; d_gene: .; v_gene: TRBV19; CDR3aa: CASSIGTSSGANVLTF; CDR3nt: TGTGCCAGTAGTATAGGGACATCCTCTGGGGCCAACGTCCTGACTTTC